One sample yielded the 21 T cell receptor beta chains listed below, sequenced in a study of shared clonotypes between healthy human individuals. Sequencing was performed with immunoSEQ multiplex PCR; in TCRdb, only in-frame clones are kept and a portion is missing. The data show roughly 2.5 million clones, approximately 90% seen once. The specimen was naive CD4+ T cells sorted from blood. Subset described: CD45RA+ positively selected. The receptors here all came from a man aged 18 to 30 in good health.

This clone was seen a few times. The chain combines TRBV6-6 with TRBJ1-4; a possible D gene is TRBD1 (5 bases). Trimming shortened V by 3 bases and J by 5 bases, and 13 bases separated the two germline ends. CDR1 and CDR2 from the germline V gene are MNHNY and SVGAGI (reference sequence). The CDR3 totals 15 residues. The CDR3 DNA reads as TGTGCCAGCAGTTATCGCCAGGGCGCAAATGAAAAACTGTTTTTT. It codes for CASSYRQGANEKLFF.

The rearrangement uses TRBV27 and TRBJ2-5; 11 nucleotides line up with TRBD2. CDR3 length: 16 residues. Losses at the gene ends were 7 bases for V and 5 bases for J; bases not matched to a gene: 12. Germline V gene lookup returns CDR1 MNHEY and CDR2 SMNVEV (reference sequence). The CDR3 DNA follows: TGTGCCAGCACCTCCCTAGCGGGGGGCTCAATCGAGACCCAGTACTTC. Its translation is CASTSLAGGSIETQYF.

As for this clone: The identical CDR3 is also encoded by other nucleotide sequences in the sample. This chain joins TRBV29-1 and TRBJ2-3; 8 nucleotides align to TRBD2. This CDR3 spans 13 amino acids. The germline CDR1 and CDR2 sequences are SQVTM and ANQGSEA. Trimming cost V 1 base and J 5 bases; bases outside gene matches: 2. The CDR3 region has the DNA TGCAGCGTTGAAGGTCTAGCGGGAGATACGCAGTATTTT. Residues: CSVEGLAGDTQYF.

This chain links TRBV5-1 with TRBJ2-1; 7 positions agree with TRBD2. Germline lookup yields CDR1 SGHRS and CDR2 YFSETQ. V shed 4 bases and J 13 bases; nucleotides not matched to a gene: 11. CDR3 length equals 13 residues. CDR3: CASSPTSALFQFF. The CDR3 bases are TGCGCCAGCAGCCCTACTAGCGCACTCTTTCAGTTCTTC. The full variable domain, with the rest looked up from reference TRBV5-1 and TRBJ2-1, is KAGVTQTPRYLIKTRGQQVTLSCSPISGHRSVSWYQQTPGQGLQFLFEYFSETQRNKGNFPGRFSGRQFSNSRSEMNVSTLELGDSALYLCASSPTSALFQFFGPGTRLTVL.

For the CDR3, the DNA is TGTGCCAGTCGGGGGGCCACCCACGAGCAGTACTTC. Its translation: CASRGATHEQYF. The chain combines TRBV19 with TRBJ2-7, with TRBD2 as a possible D gene (7 bases). The germline V and J ends were trimmed by 8 bases and 5 bases, with 13 bases remaining between them. Germline V CDR1 and CDR2: LNHDA, SQIVND (reference sequence). The CDR3 runs to 12 residues.

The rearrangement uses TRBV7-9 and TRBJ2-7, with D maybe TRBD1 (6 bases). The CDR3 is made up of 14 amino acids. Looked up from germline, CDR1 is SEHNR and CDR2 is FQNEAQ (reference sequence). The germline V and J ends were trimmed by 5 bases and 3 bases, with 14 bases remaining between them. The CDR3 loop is CASSPPAGDYEQYF. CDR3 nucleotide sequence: TGTGCCAGCAGCCCACCCGCAGGGGACTACGAGCAGTACTTC.

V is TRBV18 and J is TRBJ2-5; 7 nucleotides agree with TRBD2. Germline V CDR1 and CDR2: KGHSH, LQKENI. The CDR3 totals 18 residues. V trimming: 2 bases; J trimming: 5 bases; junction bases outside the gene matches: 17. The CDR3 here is CASSPAGSGILKGETQYF. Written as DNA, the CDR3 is TGTGCCAGCTCACCAGCGGGCAGCGGGATTCTAAAGGGGGAGACCCAGTACTTC.

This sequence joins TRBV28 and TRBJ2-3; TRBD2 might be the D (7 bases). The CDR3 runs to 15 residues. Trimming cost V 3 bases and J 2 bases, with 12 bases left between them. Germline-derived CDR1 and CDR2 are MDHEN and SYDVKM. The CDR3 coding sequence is TGTGCCAGCAGTTTGAGGCGGGGGCCCACAGATACGCAGTATTTT. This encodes CASSLRRGPTDTQYF.

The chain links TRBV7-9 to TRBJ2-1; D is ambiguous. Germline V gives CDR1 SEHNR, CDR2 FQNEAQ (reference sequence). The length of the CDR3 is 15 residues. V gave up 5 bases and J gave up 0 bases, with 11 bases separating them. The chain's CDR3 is CASSPGRSSYNEQFF. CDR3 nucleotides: TGTGCCAGCAGCCCGGGCCGCAGCTCCTACAATGAGCAGTTCTTC.

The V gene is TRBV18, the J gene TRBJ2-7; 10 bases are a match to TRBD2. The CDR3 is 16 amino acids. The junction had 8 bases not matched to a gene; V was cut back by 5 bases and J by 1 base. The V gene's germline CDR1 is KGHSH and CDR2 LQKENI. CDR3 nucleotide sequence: TGTGCCAGCTCAACGCGTGGACTAGCGGAATCCTACGAGCAGTACTTC. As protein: CASSTRGLAESYEQYF.

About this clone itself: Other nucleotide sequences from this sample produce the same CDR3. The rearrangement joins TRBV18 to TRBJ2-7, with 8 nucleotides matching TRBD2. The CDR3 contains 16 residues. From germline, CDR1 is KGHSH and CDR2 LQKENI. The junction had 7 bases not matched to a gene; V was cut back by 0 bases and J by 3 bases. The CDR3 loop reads CASSPPGLAGLYEQYF. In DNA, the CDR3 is TGTGCCAGCTCACCACCGGGGTTAGCGGGACTCTACGAGCAGTACTTC.

Here the CDR3 reads CASSLGRENSPLHF. CDR3 nucleotide sequence: TGCGCCAGCAGCTTGGGGCGGGAAAATTCACCCCTCCACTTT. V and J are TRBV5-1 and TRBJ1-6; no definite D call. The CDR3 has 14 amino acids. The V end was cut by 0 bases, the J end by 7 bases, with 8 bases between. The V gene's germline CDR1 is SGHRS and CDR2 YFSETQ.

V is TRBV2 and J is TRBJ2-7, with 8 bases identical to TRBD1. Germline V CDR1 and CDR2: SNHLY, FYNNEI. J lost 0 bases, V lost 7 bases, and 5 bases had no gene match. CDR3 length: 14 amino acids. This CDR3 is CASKTGVSSYEQYF. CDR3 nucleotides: TGTGCCAGCAAGACAGGGGTGAGCTCCTACGAGCAGTACTTC.

CDR3 sequence (DNA): TGTGCCAGCTCACCAGAGGCGGGGCTCACCGGGGAGCTGTTTTTT. Protein: CASSPEAGLTGELFF. This rearrangement joins TRBV18 to TRBJ2-2; D is perhaps TRBD2 (6 bases). Germline V gene lookup returns CDR1 KGHSH and CDR2 LQKENI. The V end lost 2 bases, the J end lost 4 bases, and 11 bases lay between the germline ends. The CDR3 loop spans 15 amino acids.

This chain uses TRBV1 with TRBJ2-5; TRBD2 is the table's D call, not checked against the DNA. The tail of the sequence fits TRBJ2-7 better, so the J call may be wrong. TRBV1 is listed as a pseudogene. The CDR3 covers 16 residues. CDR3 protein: CTSSRLTRTSLYEQYF. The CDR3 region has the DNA TGCACCAGCAGCCGGTTGACTCGAACATCTCTCTACGAGCAGTACTTC.

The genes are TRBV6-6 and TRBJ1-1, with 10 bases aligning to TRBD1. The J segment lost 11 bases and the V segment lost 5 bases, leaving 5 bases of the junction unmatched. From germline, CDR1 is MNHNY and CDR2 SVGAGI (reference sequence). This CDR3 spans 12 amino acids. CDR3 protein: CASSPRDRGAFF. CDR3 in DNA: TGTGCCAGCAGTCCCCGGGACAGGGGCGCTTTCTTT.

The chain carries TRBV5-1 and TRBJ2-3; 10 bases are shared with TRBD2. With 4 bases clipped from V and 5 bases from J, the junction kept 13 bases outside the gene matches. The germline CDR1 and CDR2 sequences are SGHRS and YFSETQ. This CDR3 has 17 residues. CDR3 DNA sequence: TGCGCCAGCAGCCCACCTGACCTAGCGGGAGTAGGAGATACGCAGTATTTT. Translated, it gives CASSPPDLAGVGDTQYF.

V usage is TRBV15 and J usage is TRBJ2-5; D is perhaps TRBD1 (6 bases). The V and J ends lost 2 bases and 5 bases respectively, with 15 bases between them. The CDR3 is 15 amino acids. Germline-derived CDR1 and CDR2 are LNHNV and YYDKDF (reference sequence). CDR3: CATSRLGQGRETQYF. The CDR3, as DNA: TGTGCCACCAGCAGATTGGGGCAGGGGCGGGAGACCCAGTACTTC.

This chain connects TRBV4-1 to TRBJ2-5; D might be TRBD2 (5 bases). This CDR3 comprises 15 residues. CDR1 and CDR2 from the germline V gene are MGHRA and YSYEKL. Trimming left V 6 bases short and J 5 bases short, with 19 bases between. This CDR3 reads CASSHLKAGIETQYF. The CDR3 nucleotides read TGCGCCAGCAGTCATCTTAAGGCGGGTATCGAGACCCAGTACTTC.

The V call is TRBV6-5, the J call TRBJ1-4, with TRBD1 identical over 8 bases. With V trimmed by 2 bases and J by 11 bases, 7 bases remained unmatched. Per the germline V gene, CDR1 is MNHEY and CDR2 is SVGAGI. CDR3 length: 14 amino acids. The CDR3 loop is CASSYGGTGGKLFF. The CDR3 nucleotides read TGTGCCAGCAGTTACGGAGGGACAGGAGGGAAACTGTTTTTT.

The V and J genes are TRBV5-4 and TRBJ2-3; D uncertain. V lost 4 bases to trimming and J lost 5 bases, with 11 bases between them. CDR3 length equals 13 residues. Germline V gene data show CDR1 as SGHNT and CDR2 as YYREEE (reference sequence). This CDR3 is CASSPGGLDTQYF. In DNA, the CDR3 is TGTGCCAGCAGCCCAGGTGGTCTAGATACGCAGTATTTT.